This T cell receptor beta chain is drawn from a study of blood T cell repertoires in COVID-19. About the research overall: COVID-19 samples, acute and convalescent, were from the United States, Italy and Spain.

Adults between about 18 and 95 years of age took part from fewer than 30 US areas. Cohort placement rested on clinical history that participants reported themselves. Donors in Cohort 3 who had recovered were those with two negative PCRs, healthcare professional clearance, or resolution of their symptoms. Measured with immunoSEQ multiplex PCR; TCRdb has only the in-frame clones, and not every one. Of 350,000 to 450,000 clones listed, just under 90% were seen once; the top ten hold about 1.7%. The CDR3 has 12 amino acids. The ends were cut back, 7 bases at V and 1 base at J, with 5 bases in the middle. Germline values: CDR1 MDHEN, CDR2 SYDVKM.

This chain uses TRBV28 with TRBJ1-5; D gene uncertain. This clonotype was sampled from a woman aged 25 to 39 who had recovered from COVID-19. The specimen sequenced was PBMCs or T cells enriched from blood (not recorded which). In DNA form, the CDR3 reads TGTGCCAGCACACAGAGCAATCAGCCCCAGCATTTT. Amino acid sequence: CASTQSNQPQHF.